Below are 5 T cell receptor beta chains sequenced from a single sample in a study of blood T cell repertoires in COVID-19. Only in-frame clones appear in the TCRdb table, and some are missing; sequencing was by immunoSEQ multiplex PCR. The sample includes fewer than 200,000 clones, under 90% of them seen just once. Specimen: PBMCs or T cells enriched from blood (not recorded which). These receptors were collected from a man aged 50 or older who had recovered from COVID-19.

V gene TRBV7-2 combines with J gene TRBJ2-7; 10 positions agree with TRBD2. CDR3 length: 15 amino acids. The V segment lost 1 base and the J segment 5 bases; nucleotides outside the gene matches: 5. The germline CDR1 and CDR2 sequences are SGHTA and FQGNSA. The CDR3 here is CASSLGVSGGNEQYF. DNA of the CDR3: TGTGCCAGCAGCTTAGGGGTTAGCGGGGGGAACGAGCAGTACTTC.

The chain combines TRBV7-2 with TRBJ1-1; 9 bases map to TRBD1. This CDR3 contains 14 residues. J was trimmed by 3 bases and V by 2 bases; bases with no gene match: 1. Germline CDR1 SGHTA, CDR2 FQGNSA. The CDR3 reads CASSLYRGHTEAFF. The CDR3 bases are TGTGCCAGCAGCTTATACAGGGGGCACACTGAAGCTTTCTTT. Full variable domain (rest looked up from reference TRBV7-2 and TRBJ1-1): GAGVSQSPSNKVTEKGKDVELRCDPISGHTALYWYRQSLGQGLEFLIYFQGNSAPDKSGLPSDRFSAERTGGSVSTLTIQRTQQEDSAVYLCASSLYRGHTEAFFGQGTRLTVV.

V gene TRBV7-6 combines with J gene TRBJ2-7, with TRBD2 identical over 14 bases. The CDR3 has 18 residues. Losses at the gene ends were 5 bases for V and 2 bases for J; bases not matched to a gene: 11. Per the germline V gene, CDR1 is SGHVS and CDR2 is FNYEAQ. The CDR3 spells CASSPGLAGAPDPYEQYF. CDR3 nucleotide sequence: TGTGCCAGCAGCCCGGGACTAGCGGGGGCCCCAGATCCCTACGAGCAGTACTTC.

The V gene is TRBV18, the J gene TRBJ1-1; D may be TRBD1 (6 bases). CDR1 KGHSH and CDR2 LQKENI come from the germline V gene. The CDR3 spans 13 residues. V dropped 5 bases and J dropped 7 bases, with 14 bases sitting between them. This CDR3 reads CASSARRTDEAFF. The CDR3 DNA sequence: TGTGCCAGCTCAGCAAGGAGGACAGATGAAGCTTTCTTT.

This clone was found a few times. This rearrangement joins TRBV13 to TRBJ1-1; D is unclear. Germline V gene sequence: CDR1 PRHDT, CDR2 FYEKMQ (reference sequence). V was clipped by 4 bases and J by 1 base, with 7 bases between them. This CDR3 has 13 residues. The CDR3 loop reads CASSWTENTEAFF. In DNA, the CDR3 is TGTGCCAGCAGCTGGACTGAGAACACTGAAGCTTTCTTT. Using reference TRBV13 and TRBJ1-1 for the parts outside the CDR3, the full variable domain is AAGVIQSPRHLIKEKRETATLKCYPIPRHDTVYWYQQGPGQDPQFLISFYEKMQSDKGSIPDRFSAQQFSDYHSELNMSSLELGDSALYFCASSWTENTEAFFGQGTRLTVV.